This T cell receptor (beta chain) was recovered during a study of blood T cell repertoires in COVID-19. About the research overall: Sources were T cells, B-cell-depleted T cells, or PBMCs; the material itself was cDNA or gDNA.

Assay used: immunoSEQ multiplex PCR; TCRdb lists only in-frame clones, some missing. The table records approximately 280,000 clones, 75% to 95% of them present only once. V dropped 6 bases and J dropped 7 bases, with 9 bases sitting between them. Germline V lookup: CDR1 LNHDA, CDR2 SQIVND (reference sequence). The CDR3 extends over 12 amino acids. Enrollment of patients from Seattle took place during active infection, with longitudinal follow-up. This TCR came from a woman aged 25 to 39 with COVID-19, enrolled during active disease. The chain has TRBV19 and TRBJ1-4; D perhaps matches TRBD1 (6 bases). Source material: peripheral blood. The DNA of the CDR3 is TGTGCCAGTAGGGACAGCGGTGAAAAACTGTTTTTT. It yields the protein CASRDSGEKLFF.